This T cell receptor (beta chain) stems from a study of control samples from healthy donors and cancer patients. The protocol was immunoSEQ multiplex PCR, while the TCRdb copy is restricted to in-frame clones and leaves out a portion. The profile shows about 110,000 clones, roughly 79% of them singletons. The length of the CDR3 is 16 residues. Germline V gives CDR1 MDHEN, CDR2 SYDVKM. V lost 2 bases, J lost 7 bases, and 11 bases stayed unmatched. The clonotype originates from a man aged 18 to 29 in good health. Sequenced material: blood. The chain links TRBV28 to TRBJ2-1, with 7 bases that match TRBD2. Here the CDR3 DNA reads TGTGCCAGCAGTTTAGGGCTTCGGACTAGGTATAATGAGCAGTTCTTC. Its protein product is CASSLGLRTRYNEQFF.